This T cell receptor (beta chain) came from a study of blood T cell repertoires in COVID-19. Overall study context: The study drew acute and convalescent COVID-19 samples from the United States, Italy and Spain. Nucleic acid was either cDNA or gDNA, and it came from T cells, B-cell-depleted T cells, or PBMCs.

Clones were read by immunoSEQ multiplex PCR, and TCRdb kept only the in-frame ones, dropping some. The data hold about 20,000 clones, with about 85% observed a single time. This CDR3 region has 11 residues. Germline V gives CDR1 SGHRS, CDR2 YFSETQ. With regard to this clone: A junction end diverges from the germline sequence, so it may reflect a read error.

The clonotype comes from a human donor in a cohort sampled during active COVID-19. This rearrangement joins TRBV5-1 to TRBJ2-7; TRBD2 agrees at 9 bases. The sample comprised peripheral blood. The CDR3 spells CASSLGLAVSF. DNA for the CDR3: TGCGCCAGCAGCTTGGGACTAGCGGTTAGCTTC.